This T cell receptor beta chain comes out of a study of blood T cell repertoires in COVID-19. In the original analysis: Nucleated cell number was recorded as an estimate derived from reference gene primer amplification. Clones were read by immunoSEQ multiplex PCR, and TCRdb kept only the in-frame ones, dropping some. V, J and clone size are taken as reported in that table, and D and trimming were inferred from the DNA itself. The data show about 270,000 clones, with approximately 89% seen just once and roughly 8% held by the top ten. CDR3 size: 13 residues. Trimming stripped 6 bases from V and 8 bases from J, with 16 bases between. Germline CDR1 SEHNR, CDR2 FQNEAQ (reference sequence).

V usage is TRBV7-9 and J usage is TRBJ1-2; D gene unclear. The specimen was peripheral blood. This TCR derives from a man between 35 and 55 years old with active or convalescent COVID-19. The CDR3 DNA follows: TGTGCCAGCAGAATCCACAGTGTAGAAGGCTACACCTTC. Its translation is CASRIHSVEGYTF.